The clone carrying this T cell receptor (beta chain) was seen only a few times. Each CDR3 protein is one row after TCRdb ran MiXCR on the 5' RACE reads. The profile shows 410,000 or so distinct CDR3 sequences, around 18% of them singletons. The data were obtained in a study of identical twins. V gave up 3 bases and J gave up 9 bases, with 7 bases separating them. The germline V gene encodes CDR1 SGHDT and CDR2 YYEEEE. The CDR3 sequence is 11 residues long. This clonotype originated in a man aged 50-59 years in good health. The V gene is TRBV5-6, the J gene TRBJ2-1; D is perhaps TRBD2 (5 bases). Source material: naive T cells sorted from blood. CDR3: CASSWAGEQFF. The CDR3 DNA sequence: TGTGCCAGCAGCTGGGCGGGTGAGCAGTTCTTC.